The rows below give T cell receptor beta chains drawn from one sample of a study of blood T cell repertoires in COVID-19. Here immunoSEQ multiplex PCR was the method, and the copy in TCRdb shows in-frame clones only, minus some. This sample yields roughly 140,000 clones, of which about 87% are seen a single time; approximately 11% belongs to the top ten. The sequenced sample was peripheral blood. The receptors were gathered from a woman aged 80 or over with acute or convalescent COVID-19. Both conserved end residues are part of each CDR3. A D gene is named only where the DNA matches it firmly. Only part of the rows carry a size: once, few, many, or a class if the clone is expanded.

cdr3_aa,cdr3_nt,clone_size,j_call,d_call,v_call
CASSEAGGRDYGYTF,TGTGCCAGCAGTGAAGCAGGCGGGAGAGACTATGGCTACACCTTC,-,TRBJ1-2,-,TRBV6-1
CASSLRANEKLFF,TGTGCCAGCAGCCTCAGGGCGAATGAAAAACTGTTTTTT,-,TRBJ1-4,-,TRBV3-1/TRBV3-2
CASSTGDRGFGYTF,TGTGCCAGCTCAACGGGGGACAGGGGGTTCGGCTACACCTTC,-,TRBJ1-2,TRBD1,TRBV18
CASSPRLNRDRLSYYGYTF,TGTGCCAGCTCACCCCGCCTAAACCGGGACAGACTCTCTTACTATGGCTACACCTTC,-,TRBJ1-2,TRBD1,TRBV18
CATSREHRGSNQPQHF,TGTGCCACCAGCAGAGAACATAGGGGCTCGAATCAGCCCCAGCATTTT,-,TRBJ1-5,-,TRBV15
CASSNTGGANYGYTF,TGTGCCAGCAGTAATACAGGGGGTGCTAACTATGGCTACACCTTC,-,TRBJ1-2,TRBD1,TRBV27
CASSPLNTGELFF,TGTGCCAGCTCACCATTAAACACCGGGGAGCTGTTTTTT,-,TRBJ2-2,-,TRBV18
CASDKRGPGAPGYGYTF,TGTGCCAGTGATAAGAGGGGGCCAGGGGCCCCGGGCTATGGCTACACCTTC,-,TRBJ1-2,TRBD1,TRBV19
CAWSEGWGDGYTF,TGTGCCTGGAGCGAGGGGTGGGGGGATGGCTACACCTTC,-,TRBJ1-2,-,TRBV30
CASSPDLRGAGELFF,TGTGCCAGTAGTCCGGACCTTCGGGGAGCCGGGGAGCTGTTTTTT,-,TRBJ2-2,-,TRBV19
CASSLDPTATEAFF,TGTGCCAGCAGCTTAGACCCGACAGCAACTGAAGCTTTCTTT,-,TRBJ1-1,-,TRBV7-2
CATPGGKDTQYF,TGTGCCACCCCAGGTGGCAAAGATACGCAGTATTTT,-,TRBJ2-3,-,TRBV7-3
CASSLPSGGFHTQYF,TGTGCCAGCAGCCTGCCTAGCGGGGGCTTCCATACGCAGTATTTT,-,TRBJ2-3,TRBD2,TRBV3-1/TRBV3-2
CASSVQGAGTGELFF,TGTGCCAGCAGCGTCCAGGGGGCCGGAACCGGGGAGCTGTTTTTT,few,TRBJ2-2,TRBD1,TRBV5-4
CASSPLSGGNYGYTF,TGTGCCAGCAGCCCCCTCTCCGGGGGTAACTATGGCTACACCTTC,-,TRBJ1-2,-,TRBV11-2
CASSPPGTRRTNTEAFF,TGTGCCAGCTCACCTCCCGGGACACGGAGGACGAACACTGAAGCTTTCTTT,few,TRBJ1-1,-,TRBV18
CASSIQGSGNTIYF,TGTGCCAGCAGTATTCAGGGGTCTGGAAACACCATATATTTT,few,TRBJ1-3,-,TRBV6-2/TRBV6-3
CAWSIPRTGGNTEAFF,TGTGCCTGGAGTATCCCAAGGACAGGGGGTAACACTGAAGCTTTCTTT,-,TRBJ1-1,TRBD1,TRBV30
CASSLGLSRVSGYTF,TGTGCCAGCAGCTTGGGCCTCTCCAGGGTTTCGGGCTACACCTTC,-,TRBJ1-2,-,TRBV5-8